This note documents a single T cell receptor (beta chain) sequence. Under the authors' procedure: Amplification of reference gene primers was used by the study to estimate nucleated cell counts. Only in-frame clones appear in the TCRdb table, and some are missing; sequencing was by immunoSEQ multiplex PCR. D and trimming come from the DNA, and the V and J calls and clone size come from that table. The sample records over 350,000 clones, about 83% being singletons. The data stem from a study of blood T cell repertoires in COVID-19. The germline gives CDR1 MNHNS, CDR2 SASEGT. The CDR3 has 14 amino acids. The J segment lost 3 bases and the V segment lost 2 bases, leaving 3 bases of the junction unmatched. The cohort comprised adults aged 18 to 89 years residing in about two dozen US areas. Either two negative PCRs, clearance, or symptom resolution qualified Cohort 3 donors as recovered.

This TCR was sampled from a woman aged 50 to 60 who had recovered from COVID-19. This chain links TRBV6-1 with TRBJ1-2; 7 bases align to TRBD1. Sequenced: PBMCs or T cells enriched from blood (not recorded which). Written as DNA, the CDR3 is TGTGCCAGCAGTGAATCCGGACAGGACTATGGCTACACCTTC. It encodes CASSESGQDYGYTF.